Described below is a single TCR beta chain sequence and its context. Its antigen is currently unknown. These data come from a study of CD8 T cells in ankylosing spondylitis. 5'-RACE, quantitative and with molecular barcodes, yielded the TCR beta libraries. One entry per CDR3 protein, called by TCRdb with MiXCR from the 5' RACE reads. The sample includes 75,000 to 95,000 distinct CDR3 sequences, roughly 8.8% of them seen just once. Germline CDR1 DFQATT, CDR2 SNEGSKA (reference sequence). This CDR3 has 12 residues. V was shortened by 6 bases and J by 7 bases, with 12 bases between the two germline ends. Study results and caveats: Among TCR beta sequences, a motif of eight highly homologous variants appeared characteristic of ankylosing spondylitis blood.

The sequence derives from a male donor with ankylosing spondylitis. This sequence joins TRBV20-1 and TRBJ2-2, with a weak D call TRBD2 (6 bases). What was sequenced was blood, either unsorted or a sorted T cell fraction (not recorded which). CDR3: CSARELGGELFF. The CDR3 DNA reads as TGCAGTGCCCGGGAGCTTGGCGGGGAGCTGTTTTTT.